This T cell receptor beta chain is from a study of post-analysis software for immune sequencing data. General observations from the study: Compared with controls, patients had more of about five TRBV segments, including TRBV5-6, TRBV5-1 and TRBV20-1.

As for this clonotype: The antigen is unknown.

The CDR3 sequence is 13 residues long. The germline V gene encodes CDR1 MNHNY and CDR2 SVGAGI (reference sequence). Between the trimmed V and J ends, which lost 6 bases and 8 bases, there was a span of 13 bases. Unique molecular identifiers were built into the TCR beta cDNA libraries. TCRdb ran MiXCR on the PCR reads and lists one entry per CDR3 protein. The sample consists of approximately 660,000 distinct CDR3 sequences, about 60% of them appearing once. What was sequenced was blood. The rearrangement joins TRBV6-6 to TRBJ1-4; D gene unclear. The TCR was taken from a girl aged 2-10 years with multiple sclerosis. CDR3 nucleotides: TGTGCCAGCAGCTCTTCTCATGTAGAAAAACTGTTTTTT. The encoded protein is CASSSSHVEKLFF.